A single sample is the source of the 8 T cell receptor beta chains below, sequenced in a study of chemoradiotherapy in HPV16-positive cancers. Profiling relied on immunoSEQ multiplex PCR, and the TCRdb table lists in-frame clones only, not all of them. The profile shows about 13,000 clones, about 85% of them singletons. The source material was blood, sampled from a patient who underwent chemoradiotherapy. These receptors were collected from a human donor with HPV-associated anogenital cancer.

The genes are TRBV2 and TRBJ2-5; D is possibly TRBD1 or TRBD2 (6 bases each). Between the trimmed V and J ends, which lost 0 bases and 5 bases, there was a span of 25 bases. The CDR3 loop spans 19 amino acids. CDR1 is SNHLY and CDR2 is FYNNEI in the germline V gene. CDR3 in amino acids: CASSEALALGVGGRETQYF. For the CDR3, the DNA is TGTGCCAGCAGTGAAGCGCTCGCCCTCGGGGTAGGGGGGCGGGAGACCCAGTACTTC. The variable domain in full, completed from reference TRBV2 and TRBJ2-5, reads EPEVTQTPSHQVTQMGQEVILRCVPISNHLYFYWYRQILGQKVEFLVSFYNNEISEKSEIFDDQFSVERPDGSNFTLKIRSTKLEDSAMYFCASSEALALGVGGRETQYFGPGTRLLVL.

The rearrangement uses TRBV2 and TRBJ1-4; D gene ambiguous. V gave up 4 bases and J gave up 9 bases, with 12 bases separating them. Germline V gene data show CDR1 as SNHLY and CDR2 as FYNNEI. CDR3 length: 13 residues. CDR3 loop: CASSGGGTKKLFF. The CDR3 DNA sequence: TGTGCCAGCAGTGGGGGAGGAACGAAAAAACTGTTTTTT.

In this sample, this clone turned up a few times. This chain links TRBV7-9 with TRBJ2-3; the D call may be TRBD1 or TRBD2 (6 bases each). This CDR3 is built from 18 residues. In germline, CDR1 is SEHNR, CDR2 FQNEAQ (reference sequence). V was shortened by 5 bases and J by 2 bases, with 23 bases between the two germline ends. This CDR3 reads CASSTTIPGADYTDTQYF. The CDR3 region has the DNA TGTGCCAGCAGCACAACAATCCCGGGGGCCGATTACACAGATACGCAGTATTTT. The full variable domain, its missing parts supplied by reference TRBV7-9 and TRBJ2-3, is DTGVSQNPRHKITKRGQNVTFRCDPISEHNRLYWYRQTLGQGPEFLTYFQNEAQLEKSRLLSDRFSAERPKGSFSTLEIQRTEQGDSAMYLCASSTTIPGADYTDTQYFGPGTRLTVL.

About this clone: In the same sample, other DNA sequences code for this CDR3. The rearrangement links TRBV10-3 to TRBJ2-3; 9 nucleotides match TRBD2. This CDR3 has 15 residues. V dropped 7 bases and J dropped 0; count of bases not matched to a gene: 5. CDR1 ENHRY and CDR2 SYGVKD come from the germline V gene. The CDR3 DNA is TGTGCCATCATGGCTAGCGGGACTAGCACAGATACGCAGTATTTT. Translation: CAIMASGTSTDTQYF.

The rearrangement joins TRBV28 to TRBJ1-6, with D perhaps TRBD1 (6 bases). Trimming cost V 6 bases and J 6 bases, with 15 bases left between them. Germline CDR1 and CDR2: MDHEN and SYDVKM. The CDR3 is 15 amino acids. This chain's CDR3 is CASSFSGARNSPLHF. CDR3 sequence (DNA): TGTGCCAGCAGCTTCTCGGGGGCCCGTAATTCACCCCTCCACTTT.

V usage is TRBV7-3 and J usage is TRBJ2-3; 8 bases align to TRBD2. Germline V gene sequence: CDR1 SGHTA, CDR2 FQGTGA. CDR3 size: 16 residues. V was clipped by 4 bases and J by 6 bases; unmatched bases: 12. The CDR3 here is CASSSGAGAWSDTQYF. The CDR3 region has the DNA TGTGCCAGCAGCTCAGGAGCGGGGGCCTGGTCCGATACGCAGTATTTT. Filled out from reference TRBV7-3 and TRBJ2-3, the complete variable domain reads GAGVSQTPSNKVTEKGKYVELRCDPISGHTALYWYRQSLGQGPEFLIYFQGTGAADDSGLPNDRFFAVRPEGSVSTLKIQRTERGDSAVYLCASSSGAGAWSDTQYFGPGTRLTVL.

Only a few counts were recorded for this clone. V gene TRBV30 combines with J gene TRBJ1-5, with TRBD1 matching 7 bases. V trimming: 0 bases; J trimming: 8 bases; junction bases outside the gene matches: 10. This CDR3 region has 15 residues. In germline, CDR1 is GTSNPN, CDR2 SVGIG (reference sequence). CDR3 bases: TGTGCCTGGAGTGTAACGGGGAACAGGGGTAAGCCCCAGCATTTT. Translating gives CAWSVTGNRGKPQHF. The variable domain in full, completed from reference TRBV30 and TRBJ1-5, reads SQTIHQWPATLVQPVGSPLSLECTVEGTSNPNLYWYRQAAGRGLQLLFYSVGIGQISSEVPQNLSASRPQDRQFILSSKKLLLSDSGFYLCAWSVTGNRGKPQHFGDGTRLSIL.

V and J are TRBV5-6 and TRBJ2-2; the match to TRBD2 covers 13 bases. J was trimmed by 5 bases and V by 4 bases; bases with no gene match: 5. CDR1 is SGHDT, CDR2 YYEEEE, per germline. The CDR3 covers 16 residues. In nucleotides, the CDR3 is TGTGCCAGCAGCCCAACTAGCGGGGGGGCAACCGGGGAGCTGTTTTTT. Residues: CASSPTSGGATGELFF.